The 32 T cell receptor beta chains reported below all come from one sample, sequenced in a study of PD-1 blockade in classical Hodgkin lymphoma. TCRdb keeps only in-frame clones here, not all; method: immunoSEQ multiplex PCR. The sample includes about 97,000 clones, 80% to 85% of them seen just once. The patients all showed relapse after autologous stem cell transplantation, while their brentuximab vedotin exposure varied. The material sequenced was peripheral blood mononuclear cells (PBMCs), taken at baseline. The receptors come from a human donor with classical Hodgkin lymphoma.

The chain couples TRBV19 to TRBJ2-2; 15 nucleotides align to TRBD2. CDR3 size: 16 residues. Germline lookup yields CDR1 LNHDA and CDR2 SQIVND (reference sequence). The V gene end was trimmed by 10 bases and the J gene end by 7 bases; junction bases not matched to a gene: 10. CDR3 sequence reads: CATKGLAGGGVGELFF. The CDR3 DNA reads TGTGCCACCAAGGGACTAGCGGGAGGCGGGGTCGGGGAGCTGTTTTTT.

The chain joins TRBV30 to TRBJ2-1, with D unresolved. The CDR3 has 13 amino acids. Trimming cost V 1 base and J 10 bases, with 14 bases left between them. Germline V gene lookup returns CDR1 GTSNPN and CDR2 SVGIG (reference sequence). The CDR3 reads CAWSENGPLEQFF. In nucleotides, the CDR3 is TGTGCCTGGAGTGAGAATGGGCCGCTCGAGCAGTTCTTC.

The chain joins TRBV6-1 to TRBJ2-7; D call uncertain. Per germline, CDR1 MNHNS and CDR2 SASEGT. V was clipped by 6 bases and J by 4 bases, with 16 bases between them. The CDR3 loop spans 14 amino acids. In DNA, the CDR3 is TGTGCCAGCAGGCGCCACCCAGATAGTTACGAGCAGTACTTC. Translated, it gives CASRRHPDSYEQYF.

The chain is built from TRBV28 and TRBJ2-1, with TRBD2 matching 10 bases. Germline trimming cut 7 bases from V and 2 bases from J; bases unmatched to any gene: 8. CDR3 length: 16 residues. Per germline, CDR1 MDHEN and CDR2 SYDVKM. The CDR3 here is CASTSLAGGPYNEQFF. CDR3 sequence (DNA): TGTGCCAGCACCTCTTTAGCGGGAGGACCCTACAATGAGCAGTTCTTC.

The chain combines TRBV6-1 with TRBJ1-5; possibly TRBD1 for D (5 bases). The CDR3 is 18 amino acids. Trimming removed 1 base at V and 4 bases at J, with 20 bases between. In germline, CDR1 is MNHNS, CDR2 SASEGT. CDR3 sequence reads: CASSEGQSNAATNQPQHF. CDR3 in DNA: TGTGCCAGCAGTGAAGGACAGTCGAACGCCGCAACAAATCAGCCCCAGCATTTT.

This rearrangement joins TRBV30 to TRBJ2-5; no firm D call. Germline CDR1 and CDR2: GTSNPN and SVGIG (reference sequence). Trimming stripped 0 bases from V and 7 bases from J, with 15 bases between. CDR3 length equals 14 residues. As DNA, the CDR3 is TGTGCCTGGAGTGTACGACCTAACAAATTGACCCAGTACTTC. This codes for CAWSVRPNKLTQYF. The whole variable domain, filled in from reference TRBV30 and TRBJ2-5, reads SQTIHQWPATLVQPVGSPLSLECTVEGTSNPNLYWYRQAAGRGLQLLFYSVGIGQISSEVPQNLSASRPQDRQFILSSKKLLLSDSGFYLCAWSVRPNKLTQYFGPGTRLLVL.

V gene TRBV7-2 combines with J gene TRBJ2-3, with a possible D match to TRBD2 (5 bases). The length of the CDR3 is 16 residues. Looked up from germline, CDR1 is SGHTA and CDR2 is FQGNSA. With 5 bases removed from V and 0 bases from J, the gap between germline ends came to 15 bases. This CDR3 reads CASSPGALASTDTQYF. The CDR3 DNA reads as TGTGCCAGCAGCCCCGGTGCCCTAGCTAGCACAGATACGCAGTATTTT. The full variable domain, its missing parts supplied by reference TRBV7-2 and TRBJ2-3, is GAGVSQSPSNKVTEKGKDVELRCDPISGHTALYWYRQSLGQGLEFLIYFQGNSAPDKSGLPSDRFSAERTGGSVSTLTIQRTQQEDSAVYLCASSPGALASTDTQYFGPGTRLTVL.

In this sample, this clone turned up a few times. The chain has TRBV2 and TRBJ1-2; 7 bases agree with TRBD1. Germline CDR1 and CDR2: SNHLY and FYNNEI. The CDR3 loop spans 13 amino acids. The junction had 8 bases not matched to a gene; V was cut back by 5 bases and J by 8 bases. The CDR3 sequence is CASSSDRDWGYTF. DNA of the CDR3: TGTGCCAGCAGTTCTGACAGGGATTGGGGCTACACCTTC.

This clone was detected only once. The V and J genes are TRBV5-1 and TRBJ1-4; possible D gene TRBD1, 5 bases. Trimming shortened V by 2 bases and J by 0 bases, and 8 bases separated the two germline ends. CDR1 is SGHRS, CDR2 YFSETQ, per germline. The CDR3 has 15 residues. CDR3 DNA sequence: TGCGCCAGCAGCTTACAGACAGCAACTAATGAAAAACTGTTTTTT. This encodes CASSLQTATNEKLFF.

This clone was counted between two and nine times. V is TRBV6-5 and J is TRBJ1-2; D is unclear. Per germline, CDR1 MNHEY and CDR2 SVGAGI. The CDR3 sequence is 14 residues long. The V end lost 6 bases, the J end lost 8 bases, and 19 bases lay between the germline ends. CDR3: CASSLAPVPEGYTF. The CDR3 region has the DNA TGTGCCAGCAGCCTAGCCCCGGTTCCGGAGGGCTACACCTTC.

The chain uses TRBV6-1 and TRBJ2-3; a weak D match, TRBD2 (5 bases). CDR1 MNHNS and CDR2 SASEGT come from the germline V gene. Trimming took off 7 bases at V and 1 base at J, with 15 bases between the two ends. The CDR3 has 15 amino acids. CDR3 residues: CASTLRGLGTDTQYF. CDR3 DNA sequence: TGTGCCAGCACACTCAGAGGGCTCGGCACAGATACGCAGTATTTT.

The rearrangement links TRBV6-5 to TRBJ2-1, with D hard to call. The ends were cut back, 3 bases at V and 12 bases at J, with 9 bases in the middle. The CDR3 consists of 11 residues. In germline, CDR1 is MNHEY, CDR2 SVGAGI. CDR3 sequence: CASSYLTRQFF. In DNA form, the CDR3 reads TGTGCCAGCAGTTATCTCACCCGGCAGTTCTTC.

This clone has only one observation. The chain recombines TRBV11-2 with TRBJ2-5, with no clear D. Germline assignment: CDR1 SGHAT and CDR2 FQNNGV. Between the trimmed V and J ends, which lost 6 bases and 5 bases, there was a span of 19 bases. This CDR3 spans 15 amino acids. The CDR3 is CASSYTALGEETQYF. The CDR3 DNA reads as TGTGCCAGCAGTTATACAGCCCTAGGCGAGGAGACCCAGTACTTC.

The chain links TRBV6-5 to TRBJ2-3; 9 bases match TRBD2. This CDR3 spans 15 amino acids. Germline V lookup: CDR1 MNHEY, CDR2 SVGAGI. V shed 6 bases and J 3 bases; nucleotides not matched to a gene: 7. CDR3 region: CASRNSGSGTDTQYF. In nucleotides, the CDR3 is TGTGCCAGCAGGAATAGCGGGAGTGGGACAGATACGCAGTATTTT.

CDR3 DNA: TGTGCCAGCAGTGCCGGGGAGGCCCAGTACTTC. It codes for CASSAGEAQYF. V is TRBV6-1 and J is TRBJ2-5; possibly TRBD2 for D (6 bases). The CDR3 runs 11 residues. The V gene lost 4 bases and the J gene lost 9 bases, with 9 bases spanning the gap. Germline V gene data show CDR1 as MNHNS and CDR2 as SASEGT.

This clone was seen just once. This rearrangement joins TRBV7-8 to TRBJ2-2; 7 bases match TRBD2. The germline V gene encodes CDR1 SGHVS and CDR2 FQNEAQ. This CDR3 is built from 16 residues. The ends lost 4 bases at V and 2 bases at J; junction bases unmatched: 7. CDR3 nucleotides: TGTGCCAGCAGCTACGCCGGGACTACCAACACCGGGGAGCTGTTTTTT. Residues: CASSYAGTTNTGELFF.

The V call is TRBV15, the J call TRBJ2-2; no firm D call. The germline V gene encodes CDR1 LNHNV and CDR2 YYDKDF (reference sequence). This CDR3 spans 14 amino acids. V was trimmed by 2 bases and J by 6 bases, leaving 10 bases between them. In nucleotides, the CDR3 is TGTGCCACCAGCAGACTAACAGAGGCCGGGGAGCTGTTTTTT. It encodes CATSRLTEAGELFF.

The chain joins TRBV30 to TRBJ2-1; D is possibly TRBD1 (5 bases). Germline lookup yields CDR1 GTSNPN and CDR2 SVGIG (reference sequence). V was clipped by 7 bases and J by 0 bases, with 10 bases between them. This CDR3 is 13 amino acids long. The CDR3 bases are TGTGCCTCACAGGAAAGCTCCTACAATGAGCAGTTCTTC. Its protein is CASQESSYNEQFF.

The sample holds a few counts of this clone. The chain is built from TRBV9 and TRBJ2-2, with no clear D. Germline V gives CDR1 SGDLS, CDR2 YYNGEE. There are 15 residues in the CDR3. V was trimmed by 0 bases and J by 0 bases, leaving 6 bases between them. In nucleotides, the CDR3 is TGTGCCAGCAGCGTAGTCAACGCGAACACCGGGGAGCTGTTTTTT. It codes for CASSVVNANTGELFF.

The rearrangement joins TRBV5-4 to TRBJ2-1; 13 bases fit TRBD2. Germline-derived CDR1 and CDR2 are SGHNT and YYREEE (reference sequence). V lost 4 bases, J lost 0 bases, and 1 base stayed unmatched. The length of the CDR3 is 16 residues. The CDR3 coding sequence is TGTGCCAGCAGCAGGACTAGCGGGAGCTCCTACAATGAGCAGTTCTTC. This codes for CASSRTSGSSYNEQFF.

The chain joins TRBV28 to TRBJ2-1, with 11 bases aligning to TRBD2. Trimming cost V 2 bases and J 2 bases; bases outside gene matches: 8. This CDR3 region has 18 residues. Germline CDR1 reads MDHEN; CDR2 reads SYDVKM. CDR3 sequence reads: CASSLMVAGGIPYNEQFF. The CDR3 DNA reads as TGTGCCAGCAGTTTAATGGTAGCGGGAGGGATCCCCTACAATGAGCAGTTCTTC.

The V call is TRBV5-6, the J call TRBJ2-5; TRBD1 matches at 7 bases. Trimming at V came to 0 bases and at J to 3 bases, leaving 5 bases not matched to a gene. The germline CDR1 and CDR2 sequences are SGHDT and YYEEEE. The CDR3 has 15 amino acids. CDR3 sequence: CASSLDTGQKETQYF. CDR3 nucleotides: TGTGCCAGCAGCTTGGACACGGGACAGAAAGAGACCCAGTACTTC. The full variable domain, completed using reference TRBV5-6 and TRBJ2-5, is DAGVTQSPTHLIKTRGQQVTLRCSPKSGHDTVSWYQQALGQGPQFIFQYYEEEERQRGNFPDRFSGHQFPNYSSELNVNALLLGDSALYLCASSLDTGQKETQYFGPGTRLLVL.

This clone is classed as medium-sized (0.01 to 0.1%). V is TRBV14 and J is TRBJ2-3; 7 bases are shared with TRBD2. Trimming at V came to 9 bases and at J to 2 bases, leaving 8 bases not matched to a gene. The CDR3 length is 14 residues. The germline V gene has CDR1 SGHDN and CDR2 FVKESK. CDR3 sequence: CASPGLTNTDTQYF. CDR3 sequence (DNA): TGTGCCAGTCCGGGACTAACTAACACAGATACGCAGTATTTT.

The rearrangement links TRBV28 to TRBJ1-1; D unresolved. The CDR3 is 14 amino acids. V dropped 5 bases and J dropped 1 base, with 11 bases sitting between them. CDR1 and CDR2 from the germline V gene are MDHEN and SYDVKM. CDR3: CASSPPGRNTEAFF. The CDR3 coding sequence is TGTGCCAGCAGTCCCCCGGGAAGGAACACTGAAGCTTTCTTT.

The rearrangement links TRBV7-8 to TRBJ2-1, with 13 bases that match TRBD2. The V gene end was trimmed by 5 bases and the J gene end by 8 bases; junction bases not matched to a gene: 12. The CDR3 runs 17 residues. The germline CDR1 and CDR2 sequences are SGHVS and FQNEAQ. CDR3: CASSHKRTSGRRDEQFF. The CDR3 bases are TGTGCCAGCAGCCACAAAAGGACTAGCGGGAGACGGGATGAGCAGTTCTTC.

The chain joins TRBV19 to TRBJ2-1, with D uncertain. Germline-derived CDR1 and CDR2 are LNHDA and SQIVND (reference sequence). Trimming took 11 bases from V and 0 from J, leaving 11 bases between them. The CDR3 runs 13 residues. For the CDR3, the DNA is TGTGCCTCCAAGGCCCGCTCCTACAATGAGCAGTTCTTC. Translation: CASKARSYNEQFF.

This clone was seen a single time. The J gene is TRBJ2-1, the V gene TRBV27, with a weak D call TRBD2 (5 bases). V lost 6 bases and J lost 9, with 18 bases in between. The CDR3 consists of 14 residues. Germline V gives CDR1 MNHEY, CDR2 SMNVEV (reference sequence). CDR3: CASRRVGSGVEQFF. The CDR3 nucleotides read TGTGCCAGCAGGAGGGTAGGGTCTGGGGTTGAGCAGTTCTTC.

The sample holds a few counts of this clone. The chain has TRBV23-1 and TRBJ1-1; D might be TRBD1 (5 bases). TRBV23-1 is noted as an ORF with a role that remains uncertain. Trimming took off 6 bases at V and 4 bases at J, with 6 bases between the two ends. The CDR3 has 11 amino acids. CDR3 in amino acids: CASRGRTEAFF. CDR3 bases: TGCGCCAGCAGGGGGCGCACTGAAGCTTTCTTT.

This chain links TRBV5-1 with TRBJ2-1; D might be TRBD2 (6 bases). Trimming stripped 1 base from V and 5 bases from J, with 16 bases between. The CDR3 runs 16 residues. Germline V CDR1 and CDR2: SGHRS, YFSETQ. CDR3: CASSLSPGLKNNEQFF. As DNA, the CDR3 is TGCGCCAGCAGCTTGTCCCCGGGACTTAAGAACAATGAGCAGTTCTTC.

J is TRBJ2-7 and V is TRBV27; 7 nucleotides align to TRBD1. V lost 6 bases and J lost 6; bases outside the gene matches: 11. Germline V lookup: CDR1 MNHEY, CDR2 SMNVEV (reference sequence). This CDR3 has 14 amino acids. In nucleotides, the CDR3 is TGTGCCAGCAGCCTCAGACCGACAGGGCTCGAGCAGTACTTC. Its translation is CASSLRPTGLEQYF.

This chain joins TRBV29-1 and TRBJ2-3, with 7 bases lining up with TRBD1. Germline V gene sequence: CDR1 SQVTM, CDR2 ANQGSEA. V was pared by 7 bases and J by 3 bases, with 7 bases of the junction left unmatched. The CDR3 sequence is 13 residues long. This chain's CDR3 is CSAPQGVTDTQYF. The CDR3 region has the DNA TGCAGCGCTCCGCAGGGGGTTACAGATACGCAGTATTTT.

The rearrangement links TRBV28 to TRBJ1-3, with 9 nucleotides matching TRBD1. The CDR3 runs to 16 residues. Germline assignment: CDR1 MDHEN and CDR2 SYDVKM. V shed 6 bases, J shed 1 base, and the junction held 7 bases outside the gene matches. This CDR3 is CASRQGALRSGNTIYF. In DNA form, the CDR3 reads TGTGCCAGCAGACAGGGGGCGCTAAGATCTGGAAACACCATATATTTT.